This record concerns one T cell receptor beta chain sequence. Measured with immunoSEQ multiplex PCR; TCRdb has only the in-frame clones, and not every one. The sample yields 15,000 to 17,000 clones, around 83% seen once. The data are from a study of blood T cell repertoires in COVID-19. Study as a whole: Some COVID-19 samples were acute and others convalescent; all came from the United States, Italy and Spain. The analysed material was cDNA or gDNA that came from T cells, B-cell-depleted T cells, or PBMCs.

With 0 bases removed from V and 2 bases from J, the gap between germline ends came to 8 bases. There are 14 residues in the CDR3. Germline V gene data show CDR1 as GTSNPN and CDR2 as SVGIG (reference sequence). Sequencing was done on a sample of peripheral blood. The receptor was isolated from an older man with active or convalescent COVID-19. The V and J genes are TRBV30 and TRBJ1-5, with a possible D match to TRBD1 (6 bases). The chain's CDR3 is CAWSVNRGNQPQHF. DNA for the CDR3: TGTGCCTGGAGTGTCAACAGGGGCAATCAGCCCCAGCATTTT. Looking up the rest from reference TRBV30 and TRBJ1-5 gives the full variable domain: SQTIHQWPATLVQPVGSPLSLECTVEGTSNPNLYWYRQAAGRGLQLLFYSVGIGQISSEVPQNLSASRPQDRQFILSSKKLLLSDSGFYLCAWSVNRGNQPQHFGDGTRLSIL.